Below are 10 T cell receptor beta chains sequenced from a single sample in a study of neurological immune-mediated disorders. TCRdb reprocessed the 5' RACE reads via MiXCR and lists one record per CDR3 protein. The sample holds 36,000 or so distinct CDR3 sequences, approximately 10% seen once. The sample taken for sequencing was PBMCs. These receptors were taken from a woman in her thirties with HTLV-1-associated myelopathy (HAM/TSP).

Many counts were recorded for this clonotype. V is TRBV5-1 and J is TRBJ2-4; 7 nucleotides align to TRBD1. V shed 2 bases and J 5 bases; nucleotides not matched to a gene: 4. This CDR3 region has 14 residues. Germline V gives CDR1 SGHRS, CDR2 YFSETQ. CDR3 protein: CASSFGDRQNIQYF. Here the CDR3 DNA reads TGCGCCAGCAGCTTCGGGGACAGACAAAACATTCAGTACTTC.

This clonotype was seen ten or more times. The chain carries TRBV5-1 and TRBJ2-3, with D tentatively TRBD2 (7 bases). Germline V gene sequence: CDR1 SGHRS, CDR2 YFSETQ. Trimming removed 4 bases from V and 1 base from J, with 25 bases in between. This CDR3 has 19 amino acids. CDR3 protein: CASSPWGGGAQPGTDTQYF. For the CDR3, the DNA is TGCGCCAGCAGCCCCTGGGGCGGGGGCGCCCAACCTGGCACAGATACGCAGTATTTT.

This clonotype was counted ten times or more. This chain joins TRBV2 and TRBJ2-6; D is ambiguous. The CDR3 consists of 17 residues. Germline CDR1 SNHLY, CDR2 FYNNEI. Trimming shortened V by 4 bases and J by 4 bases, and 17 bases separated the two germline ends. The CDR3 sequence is CASSVRSYDAGANVLTF. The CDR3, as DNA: TGTGCCAGCAGTGTTAGGTCCTACGACGCCGGGGCCAACGTCCTGACTTTC.

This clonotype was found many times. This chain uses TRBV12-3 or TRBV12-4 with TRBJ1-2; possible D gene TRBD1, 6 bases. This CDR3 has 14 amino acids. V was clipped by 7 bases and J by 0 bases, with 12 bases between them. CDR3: CASTRTATNYGYTF. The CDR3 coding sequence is TGTGCCAGCACCCGGACAGCGACTAACTATGGCTACACCTTC.

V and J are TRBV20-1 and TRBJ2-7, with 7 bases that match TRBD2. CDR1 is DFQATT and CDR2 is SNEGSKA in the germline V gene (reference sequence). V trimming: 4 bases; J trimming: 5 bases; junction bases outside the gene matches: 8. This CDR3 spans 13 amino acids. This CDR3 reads CSANGRCRDEQYF. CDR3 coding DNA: TGCAGTGCTAACGGGAGGTGTCGCGACGAGCAGTACTTC.

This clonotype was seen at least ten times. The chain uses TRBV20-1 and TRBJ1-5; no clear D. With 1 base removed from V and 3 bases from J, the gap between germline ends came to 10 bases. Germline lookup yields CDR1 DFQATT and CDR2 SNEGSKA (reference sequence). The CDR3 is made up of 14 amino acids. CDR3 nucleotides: TGCAGTGCTAGAGCCCGAGCCTCCAATCAGCCCCAGCATTTT. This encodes CSARARASNQPQHF.

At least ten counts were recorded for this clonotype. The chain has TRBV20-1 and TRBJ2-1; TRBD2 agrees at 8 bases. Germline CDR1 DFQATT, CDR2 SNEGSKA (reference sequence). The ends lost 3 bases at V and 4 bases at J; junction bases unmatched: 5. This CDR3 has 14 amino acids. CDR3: CSASGGLGYNEQFF. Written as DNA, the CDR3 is TGCAGTGCTAGCGGGGGACTAGGGTACAATGAGCAGTTCTTC.

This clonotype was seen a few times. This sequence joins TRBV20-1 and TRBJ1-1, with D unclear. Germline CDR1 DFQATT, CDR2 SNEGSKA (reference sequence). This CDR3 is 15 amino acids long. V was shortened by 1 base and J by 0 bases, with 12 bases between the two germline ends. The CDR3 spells CSARAVGSLNTEAFF. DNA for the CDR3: TGCAGTGCTAGAGCGGTGGGAAGTCTGAACACTGAAGCTTTCTTT.

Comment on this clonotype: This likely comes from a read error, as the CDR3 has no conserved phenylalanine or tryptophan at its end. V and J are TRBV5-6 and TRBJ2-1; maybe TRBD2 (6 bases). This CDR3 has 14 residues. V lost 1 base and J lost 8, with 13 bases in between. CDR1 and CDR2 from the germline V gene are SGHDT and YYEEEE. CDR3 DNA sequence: TGTGCCAGCAGCTTGACTATCGGGGGTGATGAGCAGTTCTGC. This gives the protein CASSLTIGGDEQFC.

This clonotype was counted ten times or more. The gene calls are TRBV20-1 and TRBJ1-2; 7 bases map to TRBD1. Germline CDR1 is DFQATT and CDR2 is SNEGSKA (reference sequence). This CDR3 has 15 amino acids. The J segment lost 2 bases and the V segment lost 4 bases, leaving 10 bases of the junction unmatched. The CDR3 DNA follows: TGCAGTGCTACACGGGACAGAATATTAAACTATGGCTACACCTTC. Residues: CSATRDRILNYGYTF.